The 23 T cell receptor beta chains given below trace back to one sample, sequenced in a study of metastatic and nonmetastatic thyroid tumors. No treatment of any kind had been given to any patient before thyroid surgery. TCRdb reanalyzed the PCR reads with MiXCR. The profile shows about 16,000 clones, just over 30% of them singletons. Sequencing was performed on blood. Receptors originate from a female donor with papillary thyroid cancer or a benign thyroid nodule (not recorded which). Some clones in this sample may be carry-over from other donors' samples.

In its sample, this clone is medium-sized. The CDR3 reads CASSLGGQGLSAFF. In DNA form, the CDR3 reads TGTGCCAGCAGCTTAGGGGGGCAGGGTTTGTCAGCTTTCTTT. V and J are TRBV7-2 and TRBJ1-1, with a weak D call TRBD1 (6 bases). Germline assignment: CDR1 SGHTA and CDR2 FQGNSA. V was pared by 1 base and J by 10 bases, with 16 bases between. This CDR3 comprises 14 residues.

The V call is TRBV18, the J call TRBJ2-1; 8 bases map to TRBD2. CDR3 length equals 17 residues. V lost 1 base and J lost 4; bases outside the gene matches: 9. From germline, CDR1 is KGHSH and CDR2 LQKENI. The CDR3 DNA follows: TGTGCCAGCTCACCACGGGTGCGAGCGGGAGTATACAATGAGCAGTTCTTC. This gives the protein CASSPRVRAGVYNEQFF.

The J gene is TRBJ1-2, the V gene TRBV7-8; D remains ambiguous. Per the germline V gene, CDR1 is SGHVS and CDR2 is FQNEAQ. There are 14 residues in the CDR3. V was trimmed by 0 bases and J by 4 bases, leaving 9 bases between them. The CDR3 sequence is CASSLALDGYGYTF. As DNA, the CDR3 is TGTGCCAGCAGCTTAGCTCTAGACGGCTATGGCTACACCTTC. Supplemented by reference TRBV7-8 and TRBJ1-2, the full variable domain reads GAGVSQSPRYKVAKRGQDVALRCDPISGHVSLFWYQQALGQGPEFLTYFQNEAQLDKSGLPSDRFFAERPEGSVSTLKIQRTQQEDSAVYLCASSLALDGYGYTFGSGTRLTVV.

The table lists this clone with many counts. Other nucleotide sequences from this sample produce the same CDR3. V is TRBV10-3 and J is TRBJ2-5, with D unresolved. The CDR3 sequence is 15 residues long. Trimming pared 0 bases from V and 7 bases from J, leaving 15 bases between. Germline CDR1 and CDR2: ENHRY and SYGVKD. As DNA, the CDR3 is TGTGCCATCAGTGAGTCGGATTTAAGGGTGGGGACCCAGTACTTC. It yields the protein CAISESDLRVGTQYF.

Only a few counts were recorded for this clone. The chain has TRBV28 and TRBJ1-1, with 9 bases identical to TRBD1. Per germline, CDR1 MDHEN and CDR2 SYDVKM. Trimming removed 6 bases from V and 5 bases from J; junction bases left unmatched: 7. This CDR3 region has 14 residues. The CDR3 spells CASRYRGLRTEAFF. The CDR3 DNA follows: TGTGCCAGCAGGTACAGGGGGCTGCGAACTGAAGCTTTCTTT.

Many counts were recorded for this clone. The J gene is TRBJ2-1, the V gene TRBV12-3 or TRBV12-4; 11 bases agree with TRBD2. J was trimmed by 4 bases and V by 5 bases; bases with no gene match: 7. The CDR3 sequence is 16 residues long. In DNA form, the CDR3 reads TGTGCCAGCAGTCTAACGGGACTAGCGGTATACAATGAGCAGTTCTTC. Residues: CASSLTGLAVYNEQFF.

This sequence joins TRBV12-3 or TRBV12-4 and TRBJ2-3, with a weak D call TRBD1 (5 bases). V lost 7 bases, J lost 6 bases, and 14 bases lay in between. The CDR3 covers 13 residues. CDR3 nucleotides: TGTGCCAGCAATCAGGGTCCTGTGGATACGCAGTATTTT. The encoded protein is CASNQGPVDTQYF.

In its sample, this clone ranks as medium-sized (0.01 to 0.1%). The chain recombines TRBV6-1 with TRBJ2-7, with TRBD1 matching over 8 bases. CDR3 size: 16 residues. Per the germline V gene, CDR1 is MNHNS and CDR2 is SASEGT. With 6 bases clipped from V and 0 bases from J, the junction kept 10 bases outside the gene matches. CDR3 bases: TGTGCCAGCAGGAACCACGGACAGGGCAACTCCTACGAGCAGTACTTC. It yields the protein CASRNHGQGNSYEQYF.

This clone occurred many times. Other DNA sequences of this sample code for an identical CDR3. The J gene is TRBJ1-3, the V gene TRBV18; D unresolved. The CDR3 covers 17 residues. V lost 3 bases to trimming and J lost 2 bases, with 17 bases between them. The germline gives CDR1 KGHSH, CDR2 LQKENI. The CDR3 is CASSPDATTGTGNTIYF. For the CDR3, the DNA is TGTGCCAGCTCACCGGATGCCACGACCGGGACTGGAAACACCATATATTTT.

This clone was found a few times. V usage is TRBV25-1 and J usage is TRBJ1-6; unclear D gene. V was shortened by 6 bases and J by 12 bases, with 18 bases between the two germline ends. This CDR3 is 14 amino acids long. The V gene's germline CDR1 is MGHDK and CDR2 SYGVNS. The DNA for the CDR3 is TGTGCCAGCAGGGAAAACAGACATTCTGAACCCCTCCACTTT. Protein product: CASRENRHSEPLHF.

J is TRBJ1-2 and V is TRBV27, with 7 bases lining up with TRBD1. The CDR3 runs 14 residues. From germline, CDR1 is MNHEY and CDR2 SMNVEV (reference sequence). Trimming cost V 3 bases and J 8 bases; bases outside gene matches: 9. The CDR3 DNA reads as TGTGCCAGCAGTTTTACCCCGACAGGGTACGGCTACACCTTC. Its translation: CASSFTPTGYGYTF.

This clone came up many times. The V and J genes are TRBV11-1 and TRBJ2-2, with a weak D call TRBD1 (7 bases). This CDR3 has 16 amino acids. Germline-derived CDR1 and CDR2 are SGHAT and FQDESV (reference sequence). V was trimmed by 7 bases and J by 4 bases, leaving 19 bases between them. CDR3 in DNA: TGTGCCAGCACTCATCAGGGGGAGGCTTCCACCGGGGAGCTGTTTTTT. It is translated as CASTHQGEASTGELFF.

V and J are TRBV27 and TRBJ1-2; D remains unclear. With 6 bases removed from V and 3 bases from J, the gap between germline ends came to 17 bases. CDR1 is MNHEY, CDR2 SMNVEV, per germline (reference sequence). The CDR3 is 15 residues long. Here the CDR3 DNA reads TGTGCCAGCAGCTTACGTTCGGGCAACCACTATGGCTACACCTTC. Its translation: CASSLRSGNHYGYTF.

The chain joins TRBV30 to TRBJ1-3; a possible D gene is TRBD1 (6 bases). Germline assignment: CDR1 GTSNPN and CDR2 SVGIG (reference sequence). The length of the CDR3 is 12 residues. The CDR3, as DNA: TGTGCTTATGACAGGTCAGGAAACACCATATATTTT. Encoded protein: CAYDRSGNTIYF. Combining the CDR3 with reference TRBV30 and TRBJ1-3 gives the whole variable domain SQTIHQWPATLVQPVGSPLSLECTVEGTSNPNLYWYRQAAGRGLQLLFYSVGIGQISSEVPQNLSASRPQDRQFILSSKKLLLSDSGFYLCAYDRSGNTIYFGEGSWLTVV.

This clone rates as medium-sized (0.01 to 0.1%). The chain carries TRBV6-1 and TRBJ2-7; the D gene could be TRBD1 or TRBD2 (5 bases each). The V end lost 7 bases, the J end lost 4 bases, and 20 bases lay between the germline ends. The CDR3 has 15 amino acids. The germline CDR1 and CDR2 sequences are MNHNS and SASEGT. The CDR3 coding sequence is TGTGCCAGCATCATGACTCCGGGACCCCTGTACGAGCAGTACTTC. It codes for CASIMTPGPLYEQYF.

This clone is medium-sized by share. The rearrangement joins TRBV10-2 to TRBJ2-7, with 7 bases fitting TRBD1. Germline V CDR1 and CDR2: WSHSY, SAAADI. The CDR3 is 13 residues long. With V trimmed by 6 bases and J by 5 bases, 7 bases remained unmatched. CDR3 in amino acids: CASSDDRANEQYF. The DNA of the CDR3 is TGCGCCAGCAGCGATGACAGGGCCAACGAGCAGTACTTC.

Judged by abundance, this clone is medium-sized. J is TRBJ2-5 and V is TRBV7-8; 13 bases fit TRBD2. The CDR3 has 14 amino acids. Germline V CDR1 and CDR2: SGHVS, FQNEAQ. The V segment lost 5 bases and the J segment 7 bases; nucleotides outside the gene matches: 4. The CDR3 DNA reads TGTGCCAGCAGCCCCAGGACTAGCGGGGGGACCCAGTACTTC. Translation gives CASSPRTSGGTQYF. The entire variable domain, with the rest obtained from reference TRBV7-8 and TRBJ2-5, is as follows: GAGVSQSPRYKVAKRGQDVALRCDPISGHVSLFWYQQALGQGPEFLTYFQNEAQLDKSGLPSDRFFAERPEGSVSTLKIQRTQQEDSAVYLCASSPRTSGGTQYFGPGTRLLVL.

Many counts were recorded for this clone. This chain uses TRBV20-1 with TRBJ2-3; D gene uncertain. Germline V gene sequence: CDR1 DFQATT, CDR2 SNEGSKA (reference sequence). CDR3 length equals 14 residues. Trimming left V 2 bases short and J 0 bases short, with 9 bases between. The CDR3 DNA reads TGCAGTGCTAGAACCCAGCCGAGCACAGATACGCAGTATTTT. Encoded protein: CSARTQPSTDTQYF.

The rearrangement uses TRBV7-6 and TRBJ2-7; the D gene is possibly TRBD1 (7 bases). Germline CDR1 is SGHVS and CDR2 is FNYEAQ. The CDR3 totals 19 residues. The germline V and J ends were trimmed by 1 base and 2 bases, with 24 bases remaining between them. This CDR3 reads CASSLVPGGWPPQPYEQYF. CDR3 nucleotide sequence: TGTGCCAGCAGCTTAGTCCCAGGGGGGTGGCCCCCGCAACCCTACGAGCAGTACTTC.

The J gene is TRBJ2-7, the V gene TRBV6-2 or TRBV6-3; TRBD2 matches 9 bases. Losses at the gene ends were 0 bases for V and 3 bases for J; bases not matched to a gene: 0. Germline V lookup: CDR1 MNHEY, CDR2 SVGEGT. There are 14 residues in the CDR3. The CDR3 loop reads CASSYSTSGYEQYF. In nucleotides, the CDR3 is TGTGCCAGCAGTTACTCGACTAGCGGCTACGAGCAGTACTTC.

V gene TRBV3-1 combines with J gene TRBJ1-2; D gene unclear. The CDR3 sequence is 12 residues long. V lost 1 base and J 8 bases, leaving 8 bases between the germline ends. The germline gives CDR1 LGHDT, CDR2 YNNKEL (reference sequence). Here the CDR3 reads CASSQGLVGYTF. In DNA form, the CDR3 reads TGTGCCAGCAGCCAAGGCCTCGTGGGCTACACCTTC.

This clone is categorized as medium-sized. The CDR3 reads CASSSTGTGYTF. CDR3 DNA: TGTGCCAGCAGTTCGACAGGGACTGGCTACACCTTC. The chain uses TRBV6-2 or TRBV6-3 and TRBJ1-2; TRBD1 matches at 7 bases. The CDR3 has 12 residues. CDR1 MNHEY and CDR2 SVGEGT come from the germline V gene. V shed 4 bases, J shed 7 bases, and the junction held 3 bases outside the gene matches.

This clone was counted ten times or more. The chain recombines TRBV14 with TRBJ2-3; D is possibly TRBD1 or TRBD2 (6 bases each). Trimming took 2 bases from V and 0 from J, leaving 15 bases between them. This CDR3 comprises 17 residues. CDR1 is SGHDN, CDR2 FVKESK, per germline. The CDR3 loop is CASSQREVGASTDTQYF. As DNA, the CDR3 is TGTGCCAGCAGCCAAAGGGAGGTGGGGGCCAGCACAGATACGCAGTATTTT.